This T cell receptor beta chain comes out of a study of OX40 agonist ivuxolimab in advanced cancers. Study information: It was permissible to have had prior anti-PD-1, anti-PD-L1 or anti-CTLA-4 therapy, and more than 30% had some. Of the patients, three showed partial responses, one with hepatocellular carcinoma and two with cutaneous melanoma. Study-level findings and limits: Certain nonresponders likewise exhibited a low normalized T-cell clonal expansion. Expanded clones belonging to CD8+ T cells outnumbered, on average, those of CD4+.

Assay used: immunoSEQ multiplex PCR; TCRdb lists only in-frame clones, some missing. The sample includes some 46,000 clones, around 90% of them seen just once. Comments on this clone: Its specificity is unknown.

The clonotype was recovered from an adult with an advanced solid tumor such as melanoma, head and neck, liver or kidney cancer. This sample comprised CD4+ or CD8+ T cells sorted from blood, obtained in a trial of the OX40 agonist ivuxolimab.

The CDR3 sequence is CASSGVHESYEQYV. For the CDR3, the DNA is TGTGCCAGCAGTGGGGTTCACGAGTCCTACGAGCAGTACGTC. V usage is TRBV6-4 and J usage is TRBJ2-7, with D unclear. Germline values: CDR1 MRHNA, CDR2 SNTAGT. This CDR3 comprises 14 residues. V was pared by 4 bases and J by 1 base, with 11 bases between.